Listed below are T cell receptor beta chains from one sample, sequenced in a study of CD8 T cells in ankylosing spondylitis. MiXCR, applied by TCRdb to the 5' RACE reads, yields one record per CDR3 protein. This sample has 250,000 to 400,000 distinct CDR3 sequences, with more than 9% found just once. Sequenced material: blood, either unsorted or a sorted T cell fraction (not recorded which). The receptor set was obtained from a female donor with ankylosing spondylitis or in good health (not recorded which). The CDR3 runs from the conserved cysteine through the conserved F or W. D genes are given only for firm matches. The size entry is marked missing in some rows and otherwise reads once, few, many or a size class.

size,V,D,J,CDR3,DNA
.,TRBV15,.,TRBJ2-2,CATSFQDYSYQNTGELFF,TGTGCCACCAGCTTCCAAGATTACAGCTACCAGAACACCGGGGAGCTGTTTTTT
many,TRBV20-1,.,TRBJ2-4,CSARESKNIQYF,TGCAGTGCTAGGGAGAGCAAAAACATTCAGTACTTC
many,TRBV9,.,TRBJ1-3,CASSPGPTSGNTIYF,TGTGCCAGCAGCCCCGGACCGACCTCTGGAAACACCATATATTTT
.,TRBV14,.,TRBJ1-6,CASSQASTVGPLHF,TGTGCCAGCAGCCAAGCTTCAACAGTGGGGCCCCTCCACTTT
many,TRBV20-1,.,TRBJ2-4,CSATAGVGAKNIQYF,TGCAGTGCTACCGCAGGGGTCGGGGCCAAAAACATTCAGTACTTC
many,TRBV20-1,TRBD2,TRBJ2-5,CSASRAGVVETQYF,TGCAGTGCTAGTCGGGCGGGAGTAGTAGAGACCCAGTACTTC
few,TRBV20-1,.,TRBJ2-7,CSARDPRRGGAREQYF,TGCAGTGCTAGAGACCCCCGAAGAGGGGGAGCCCGCGAGCAGTACTTC
many,TRBV18,TRBD1,TRBJ2-7,CASSPGTVIGSYEQYF,TGTGCCAGCTCACCAGGGACAGTGATAGGATCCTACGAGCAGTACTTC
many,TRBV4-1,.,TRBJ2-1,CASSQDRRGEAQFF,TGCGCCAGCAGCCAAGATCGCAGGGGGGAAGCGCAGTTCTTC
few,TRBV5-1,TRBD2,TRBJ2-1,CATTRKGGGIDEQFF,TGCGCCACCACGAGAAAGGGCGGGGGGATCGATGAGCAGTTCTTC
many,TRBV7-2,.,TRBJ1-4,CASSSGQTTTNEKLFF,TGTGCCAGCAGCTCAGGACAGACTACAACTAATGAAAAACTGTTTTTT
.,TRBV7-9,.,TRBJ2-1,CASSPRVGARDNEQFF,TGTGCCAGCAGCCCGAGGGTAGGGGCCAGGGACAATGAGCAGTTCTTC
many,TRBV5-6,TRBD2,TRBJ2-3,CASSSGTSVGTQYF,TGTGCCAGCAGCTCTGGGACTAGCGTGGGTACGCAGTATTTT
many,TRBV20-1,.,TRBJ1-1,CSARDLGVSTEAFF,TGCAGTGCTAGAGATCTCGGGGTTAGCACTGAAGCTTTCTTT